One sample yielded the 27 T cell receptor beta chains listed below, sequenced in a study of blood T cell repertoires in COVID-19. Assay: immunoSEQ multiplex PCR; the TCRdb copy retains only in-frame clones and omits some. The sample consists of 250,000 to 350,000 clones, around 88% of them appearing once. Sequencing was done on a sample of peripheral blood. The receptors here all came from a woman between 45 and 60 years old with acute or convalescent COVID-19.

V gene TRBV5-6 combines with J gene TRBJ2-7; 9 bases align to TRBD1. CDR1 SGHDT and CDR2 YYEEEE come from the germline V gene. Trimming took 4 bases from V and 6 from J; bases not matched to a gene: 8. This CDR3 is built from 14 residues. CDR3 sequence: CASSLGTGRREQYF. The CDR3 DNA reads as TGTGCCAGCAGCCTGGGGACAGGGAGGCGCGAGCAGTACTTC.

The chain employs TRBV12-5 and TRBJ1-2; weak D call: TRBD1 (6 bases). Per germline, CDR1 LGHNT and CDR2 FRNRAP. V lost 0 bases to trimming and J lost 1 base, with 15 bases between them. The CDR3 covers 17 residues. CDR3 sequence: CASGLVLGQGLNYGYTF. CDR3 DNA sequence: TGTGCTAGTGGTTTGGTACTAGGGCAGGGGCTTAACTATGGCTACACCTTC.

V and J are TRBV27 and TRBJ2-1; D might be TRBD2 (5 bases). V was cut by 5 bases and J by 5 bases, with 16 bases left in between. The germline V gene encodes CDR1 MNHEY and CDR2 SMNVEV (reference sequence). This CDR3 is 15 amino acids long. The CDR3 sequence is CASSRDYSWNNEQFF. CDR3 DNA: TGTGCCAGCAGTCGTGACTACTCCTGGAACAATGAGCAGTTCTTC.

V gene TRBV28 combines with J gene TRBJ2-6; the match to TRBD2 covers 14 bases. Trimming at V came to 6 bases and at J to 1 base, leaving 11 bases not matched to a gene. The CDR3 length is 20 residues. Germline V gene data show CDR1 as MDHEN and CDR2 as SYDVKM. Here the CDR3 reads CASSHLGLAGGQSGANVLTF. In nucleotides, the CDR3 is TGTGCCAGCAGCCACCTCGGACTAGCGGGGGGCCAATCTGGGGCCAACGTCCTGACTTTC. Looking up the rest from reference TRBV28 and TRBJ2-6 gives the full variable domain: DVKVTQSSRYLVKRTGEKVFLECVQDMDHENMFWYRQDPGLGLRLIYFSYDVKMKEKGDIPEGYSVSREKKERFSLILESASTNQTSMYLCASSHLGLAGGQSGANVLTFGAGSRLTVL.

The V and J genes are TRBV12-3 or TRBV12-4 and TRBJ2-2, with D perhaps TRBD1 (5 bases). CDR3 length: 13 amino acids. Trimming cost V 5 bases and J 1 base, with 5 bases left between them. The CDR3 reads CASSQGNTGELFF. In DNA form, the CDR3 reads TGTGCCAGCAGTCAGGGGAACACCGGGGAGCTGTTTTTT.

This sequence joins TRBV30 and TRBJ2-3; 7 positions agree with TRBD1. Germline CDR1 is GTSNPN and CDR2 is SVGIG (reference sequence). With V trimmed by 0 bases and J by 3 bases, 9 bases remained unmatched. The CDR3 has 16 amino acids. The CDR3 DNA sequence: TGTGCCTGGAGTGTAGTAGGGGGCTGGGAGACAGATACGCAGTATTTT. This encodes CAWSVVGGWETDTQYF.

The genes are TRBV9 and TRBJ2-7; 9 bases line up with TRBD1. Trimming removed 4 bases from V and 4 bases from J; junction bases left unmatched: 12. Germline-derived CDR1 and CDR2 are SGDLS and YYNGEE. The CDR3 has 16 residues. As DNA, the CDR3 is TGTGCCAGCAGCCCCGAAACCGGGACAGGGTTGTACGAGCAGTACTTC. Encoded protein: CASSPETGTGLYEQYF.

J is TRBJ1-1 and V is TRBV7-2; 11 nucleotides align to TRBD1. Germline V gives CDR1 SGHTA, CDR2 FQGNSA. Trimming took 0 bases from V and 3 from J; bases not matched to a gene: 6. This CDR3 region has 17 residues. CDR3 nucleotide sequence: TGTGCCAGCAGCTTAGCCGGGACAGGGGGGTTTTACACTGAAGCTTTCTTT. As protein: CASSLAGTGGFYTEAFF.

As concerns this clone: Germline is not matched at one junction end, which may reflect a read error. The chain employs TRBV5-1 and TRBJ2-1; 9 bases line up with TRBD1. Germline CDR1 is SGHRS and CDR2 is YFSETQ. The CDR3 is 16 residues long. DNA for the CDR3: TGCGCCAGCAGTTTGGACGAGGACAGGGGTAACAATGAGCAGTTCTTC. Its translation is CASSLDEDRGNNEQFF.

The chain uses TRBV11-2 and TRBJ2-5; D is ambiguous. Germline CDR1 and CDR2: SGHAT and FQNNGV. Trimming left V 1 base short and J 1 base short, with 7 bases between. The CDR3 is 14 amino acids. The CDR3 sequence: CASSLVHSQETQYF. The CDR3 DNA reads as TGTGCCAGCAGCTTAGTGCACAGCCAAGAGACCCAGTACTTC. The full variable domain, in which reference TRBV11-2 and TRBJ2-5 provide the parts outside the CDR3, is EAGVAQSPRYKIIEKRQSVAFWCNPISGHATLYWYQQILGQGPKLLIQFQNNGVVDDSQLPKDRFSAERLKGVDSTLKIQPAKLEDSAVYLCASSLVHSQETQYFGPGTRLLVL.

The rearrangement joins TRBV4-2 to TRBJ1-2; 7 bases align to TRBD1. There are 12 residues in the CDR3. CDR1 is LGHNA and CDR2 is YNFKEQ in the germline V gene. The J segment lost 8 bases and the V segment lost 5 bases, leaving 5 bases of the junction unmatched. The CDR3 nucleotides read TGTGCCAGCAGCTATACAGGGGACGGCTACACCTTC. Amino acid sequence: CASSYTGDGYTF.

This chain joins TRBV4-1 and TRBJ2-2; tentative D call: TRBD2 (5 bases). Germline assignment: CDR1 MGHRA and CDR2 YSYEKL. Between the trimmed V and J ends, which lost 5 bases and 6 bases, there was a span of 13 bases. The length of the CDR3 is 14 residues. Written as DNA, the CDR3 is TGCGCCAGCAGCTCATTACTCGGGGCCGGGGAGCTGTTTTTT. As protein: CASSSLLGAGELFF.

The chain couples TRBV4-1 to TRBJ2-3; 11 bases are a match to TRBD2. The CDR3 is 15 amino acids. Germline-derived CDR1 and CDR2 are MGHRA and YSYEKL. The junction had 6 bases not matched to a gene; V was cut back by 6 bases and J by 4 bases. The CDR3 is CASSLLAGVADTQYF. CDR3 coding DNA: TGCGCCAGCAGTCTACTAGCGGGAGTAGCAGATACGCAGTATTTT.

The chain employs TRBV11-2 and TRBJ1-3, with a possible D match to TRBD1 (6 bases). Germline V CDR1 and CDR2: SGHAT, FQNNGV. With 3 bases removed from V and 6 bases from J, the gap between germline ends came to 12 bases. This CDR3 contains 14 residues. The CDR3: CASSFGQGLNTIYF. CDR3 sequence (DNA): TGTGCCAGCAGCTTTGGGCAGGGGTTAAACACCATATATTTT.

V gene TRBV7-2 combines with J gene TRBJ2-2, with 13 positions matching TRBD2. CDR1 is SGHTA and CDR2 is FQGNSA in the germline V gene. With 5 bases clipped from V and 9 bases from J, the junction kept 6 bases outside the gene matches. The CDR3 contains 15 residues. The CDR3 DNA follows: TGTGCCAGCAGCATTACCGGGACTAGCGGGAGGGAGCTGTTTTTT. It yields the protein CASSITGTSGRELFF.

The chain is built from TRBV27 and TRBJ2-7; 8 bases fit TRBD2. The V gene's germline CDR1 is MNHEY and CDR2 SMNVEV (reference sequence). This CDR3 is 16 amino acids long. The junction had 10 bases not matched to a gene; V was cut back by 2 bases and J by 4 bases. The CDR3 coding sequence is TGTGCCAGCAGTTTACGGGTCGGGGGGGCGGTTTACGAGCAGTACGTC. Translated: CASSLRVGGAVYEQYV.

Ten or more counts support this clone. The chain links TRBV20-1 to TRBJ2-4; D is uncertain. The V end was cut by 1 base, the J end by 11 bases, with 9 bases between. The CDR3 has 11 amino acids. Germline assignment: CDR1 DFQATT and CDR2 SNEGSKA (reference sequence). CDR3 sequence reads: CSARADSLQYF. The CDR3 DNA sequence: TGCAGTGCTAGAGCCGACTCCCTTCAGTACTTC.

The chain links TRBV27 to TRBJ2-3; D is possibly TRBD1 (5 bases). This CDR3 region has 17 residues. Between the trimmed V and J ends, which lost 0 bases and 0 bases, there was a span of 13 bases. In germline, CDR1 is MNHEY, CDR2 SMNVEV (reference sequence). CDR3 residues: CASSLSLGRGSTDTQYF. The CDR3 DNA follows: TGTGCCAGCAGTTTATCCTTGGGTAGGGGAAGCACAGATACGCAGTATTTT.

This sequence joins TRBV10-3 and TRBJ1-2; D is undetermined. This CDR3 is 14 amino acids long. V was cut by 0 bases and J by 4 bases, with 9 bases left in between. Per germline, CDR1 ENHRY and CDR2 SYGVKD. The DNA for the CDR3 is TGTGCCATCAGTGAGTCGCCCAGAAGCTATGGCTACACCTTC. Its translation: CAISESPRSYGYTF.

The chain uses TRBV5-4 and TRBJ2-1; 9 nucleotides agree with TRBD1. The CDR3 length is 16 residues. CDR1 SGHNT and CDR2 YYREEE come from the germline V gene (reference sequence). J was trimmed by 7 bases and V by 5 bases; bases with no gene match: 13. In DNA form, the CDR3 reads TGTGCCAGCAGGACGACCGGGACAGGGTTCCTAAATGAGCAGTTCTTC. Amino acid sequence: CASRTTGTGFLNEQFF.

The count of this clone is one. The genes are TRBV29-1 and TRBJ1-1, with a possible D match to TRBD1 (5 bases). The CDR3 is 15 amino acids. The ends were cut back, 4 bases at V and 9 bases at J, with 24 bases in the middle. Germline V gene lookup returns CDR1 SQVTM and CDR2 ANQGSEA. The CDR3 loop reads CSVVLSSGTGPQAFF. The CDR3 DNA sequence: TGCAGCGTTGTTCTCTCAAGTGGGACTGGGCCACAAGCTTTCTTT.

The chain uses TRBV19 and TRBJ1-2; 11 positions match TRBD1. Germline V lookup: CDR1 LNHDA, CDR2 SQIVND (reference sequence). CDR3 length: 14 amino acids. The trim removed 8 bases at V and 2 bases at J, leaving 4 bases unmatched. The DNA of the CDR3 is TGTGCCAGTCGGACAGGGGGCTTAAACTATGGCTACACCTTC. Protein: CASRTGGLNYGYTF.

This sequence joins TRBV11-2 and TRBJ2-2; no clear D gene. Trimming stripped 2 bases from V and 1 base from J, with 8 bases between. Germline lookup yields CDR1 SGHAT and CDR2 FQNNGV. The CDR3 is 15 amino acids. The DNA for the CDR3 is TGTGCCAGCAGCTTACGACTCAAGAACACCGGGGAGCTGTTTTTT. Protein product: CASSLRLKNTGELFF.

This clone appeared a few times. J is TRBJ1-1 and V is TRBV7-2, with 9 positions matching TRBD1. The ends lost 1 base at V and 6 bases at J; junction bases unmatched: 6. Germline V gene data show CDR1 as SGHTA and CDR2 as FQGNSA. The CDR3 runs 15 residues. The CDR3 DNA is TGTGCCAGCAGCTTAGGAACAGGGGGCCAGGCTGAAGCTTTCTTT. Its translation: CASSLGTGGQAEAFF.

A note on this clone: Other DNA sequences in the sample encode the same CDR3. The rearrangement links TRBV5-5 to TRBJ1-2; 7 bases line up with TRBD1. Germline values: CDR1 SGHKS, CDR2 YYEKEE (reference sequence). V lost 2 bases, J lost 2 bases, and 0 bases stayed unmatched. CDR3 length equals 13 residues. In nucleotides, the CDR3 is TGTGCCAGCAGCTTACAGGGGAACTATGGCTACACCTTC. Protein: CASSLQGNYGYTF.

The chain joins TRBV19 to TRBJ1-6, with D possibly matching TRBD1 (5 bases). Germline assignment: CDR1 LNHDA and CDR2 SQIVND (reference sequence). V was pared by 6 bases and J by 8 bases, with 8 bases between. The CDR3 contains 12 residues. The CDR3 sequence is CASRDSDSPLHF. CDR3 nucleotides: TGTGCCAGTAGAGACAGCGATTCACCCCTCCACTTT.

The V call is TRBV7-9, the J call TRBJ2-7; TRBD1 matches at 9 bases. V lost 5 bases, J lost 3 bases, and 5 bases stayed unmatched. Germline V gene data show CDR1 as SEHNR and CDR2 as FQNEAQ (reference sequence). There are 14 residues in the CDR3. The CDR3 loop reads CASSPGQGDYEQYF. CDR3 DNA: TGTGCCAGCAGCCCGGGACAGGGAGACTACGAGCAGTACTTC.